This TCR beta chain was retrieved from a study of blood T cells in healthy people across ages. About this clonotype: The antigen is not known.

General study findings and limits: A strong correlation was found between TCR beta diversity and the percentage of naive T cells.

With a J-beta primer mix and a sample-barcoded 5' primer, a second PCR ran roughly 7 to 11 cycles. A template-switch adaptor containing 12 random nucleotides labeled each cDNA molecule. TCRdb re-derived calls from the 5' RACE reads in MiXCR, one entry per CDR3 protein. The sample holds 980,000 or so distinct CDR3 sequences, under 50% seen once. With 2 bases removed from V and 6 bases from J, the gap between germline ends came to 14 bases. The length of the CDR3 is 14 residues. The chain joins TRBV12-3 or TRBV12-4 to TRBJ2-7; the D gene is possibly TRBD1 (6 bases). The specimen sequenced was blood. This clonotype was sampled from a man under 40 in good health. The CDR3 DNA sequence: TGTGCCAGCAGTTTACCAGGGGAATGGAGCGAGCAGTACTTC. It is translated as CASSLPGEWSEQYF.